The T cell receptor beta chain under discussion was sequenced for a study of metastatic and nonmetastatic thyroid tumors. Study details: A comparison of repertoires was made across blood and tumor or nodule tissue from malignant and benign thyroid patients.

Study-level findings and limits: Relative to benign nodules, malignant thyroid tumors were reportedly characterized by significantly elevated TCR beta diversity in blood and tumor.

Using MiXCR, TCRdb re-called clones from the PCR reads. The repertoire holds 12,000 or so clones, with around a third as singletons. This clone counts as medium-sized. Its cognate antigen is unknown. No patient received treatment before thyroid surgery. Sequenced: tumor tissue. The origin of this receptor is a female donor with papillary thyroid cancer or a benign thyroid nodule (not recorded which). Some clones in this sample may be carry-over from other donors' samples.

CDR3 DNA sequence: TGTGCCAGCATCGACCGGGGGACCCCGAACACTGAAGCTTTCTTT. Its protein is CASIDRGTPNTEAFF. V gene TRBV6-1 combines with J gene TRBJ1-1; tentatively, D is TRBD1 (5 bases). The germline V and J ends were trimmed by 7 bases and 1 base, with 16 bases remaining between them. The CDR3 contains 15 residues. Looked up from germline, CDR1 is MNHNS and CDR2 is SASEGT.